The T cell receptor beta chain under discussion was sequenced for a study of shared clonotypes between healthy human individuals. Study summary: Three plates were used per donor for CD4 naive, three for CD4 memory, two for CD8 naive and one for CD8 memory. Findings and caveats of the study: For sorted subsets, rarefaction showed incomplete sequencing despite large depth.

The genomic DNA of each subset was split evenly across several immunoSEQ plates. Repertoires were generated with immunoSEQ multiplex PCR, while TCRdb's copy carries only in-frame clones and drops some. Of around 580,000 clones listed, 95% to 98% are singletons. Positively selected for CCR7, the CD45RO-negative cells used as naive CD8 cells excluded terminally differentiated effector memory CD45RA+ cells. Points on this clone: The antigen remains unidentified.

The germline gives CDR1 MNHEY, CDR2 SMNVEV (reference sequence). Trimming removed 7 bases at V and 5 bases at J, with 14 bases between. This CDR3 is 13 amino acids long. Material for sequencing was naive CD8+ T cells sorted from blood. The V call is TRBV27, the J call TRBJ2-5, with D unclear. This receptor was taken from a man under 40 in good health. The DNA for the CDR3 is TGTGCCAGCAATCGGCGCTTCGGGGAGACCCAGTACTTC. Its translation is CASNRRFGETQYF.